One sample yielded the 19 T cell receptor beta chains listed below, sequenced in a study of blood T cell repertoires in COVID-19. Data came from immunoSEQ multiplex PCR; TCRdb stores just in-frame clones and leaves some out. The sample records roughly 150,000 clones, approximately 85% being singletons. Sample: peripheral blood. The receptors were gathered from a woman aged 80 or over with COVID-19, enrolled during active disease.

The CDR3 sequence is CASSTMTSGAAYEQYF. Here the CDR3 DNA reads TGTGCCAGTAGTACAATGACTAGCGGGGCAGCCTACGAGCAGTACTTC. The chain has TRBV19 and TRBJ2-7; 11 positions match TRBD2. The CDR3 consists of 16 residues. V trimming: 4 bases; J trimming: 2 bases; junction bases outside the gene matches: 7. Germline CDR1 LNHDA, CDR2 SQIVND (reference sequence).

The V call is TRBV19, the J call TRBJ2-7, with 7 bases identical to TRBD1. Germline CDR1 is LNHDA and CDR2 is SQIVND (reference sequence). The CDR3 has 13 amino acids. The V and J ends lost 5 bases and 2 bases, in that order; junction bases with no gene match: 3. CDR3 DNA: TGTGCCAGTAGTCCGACAGGGCCCTACGAGCAGTACTTC. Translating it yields CASSPTGPYEQYF.

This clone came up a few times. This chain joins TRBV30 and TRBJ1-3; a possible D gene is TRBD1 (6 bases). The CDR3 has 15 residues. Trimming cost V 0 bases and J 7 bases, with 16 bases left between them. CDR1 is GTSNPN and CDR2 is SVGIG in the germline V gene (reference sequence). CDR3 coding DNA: TGTGCCTGGAGTGTATCTGGCAGGGGAGGGAACACCATATATTTT. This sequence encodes CAWSVSGRGGNTIYF.

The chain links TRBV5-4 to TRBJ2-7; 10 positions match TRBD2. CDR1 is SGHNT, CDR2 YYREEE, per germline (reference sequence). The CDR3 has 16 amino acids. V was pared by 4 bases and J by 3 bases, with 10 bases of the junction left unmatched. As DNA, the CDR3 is TGTGCCAGCAGCCCCGGGCTAGCGGGGGCCCTCTACGAGCAGTACTTC. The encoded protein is CASSPGLAGALYEQYF.

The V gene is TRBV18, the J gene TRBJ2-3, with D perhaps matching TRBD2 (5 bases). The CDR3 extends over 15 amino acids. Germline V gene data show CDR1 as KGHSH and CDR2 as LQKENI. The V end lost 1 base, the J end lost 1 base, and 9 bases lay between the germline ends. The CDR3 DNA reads TGTGCCAGCTCACCACGGGAGCTACGCACAGATACGCAGTATTTT. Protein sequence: CASSPRELRTDTQYF.

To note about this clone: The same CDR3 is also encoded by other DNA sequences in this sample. CDR3: CASSGQSNQPQHF. The CDR3 region has the DNA TGTGCCAGTAGCGGACAGAGCAATCAGCCCCAGCATTTT. This chain links TRBV19 with TRBJ1-5; perhaps TRBD1 as D (6 bases). This CDR3 spans 13 amino acids. Germline CDR1 LNHDA, CDR2 SQIVND (reference sequence). The germline V and J ends were trimmed by 6 bases and 1 base, with 7 bases remaining between them.

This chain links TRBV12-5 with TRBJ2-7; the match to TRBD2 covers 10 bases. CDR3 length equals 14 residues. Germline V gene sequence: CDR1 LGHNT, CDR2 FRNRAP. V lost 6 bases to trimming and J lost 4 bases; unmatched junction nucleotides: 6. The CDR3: CASGRTSGSYEQYF. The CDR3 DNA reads TGTGCTAGTGGCCGGACTAGCGGTTCTTACGAGCAGTACTTC.

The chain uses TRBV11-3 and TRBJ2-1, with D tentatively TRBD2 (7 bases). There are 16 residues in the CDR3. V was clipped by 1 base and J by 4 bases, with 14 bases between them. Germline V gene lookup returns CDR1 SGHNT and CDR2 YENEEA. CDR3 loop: CASSLVSGGPYNEQFF. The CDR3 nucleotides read TGTGCCAGCAGCTTAGTCTCGGGGGGCCCATACAATGAGCAGTTCTTC.

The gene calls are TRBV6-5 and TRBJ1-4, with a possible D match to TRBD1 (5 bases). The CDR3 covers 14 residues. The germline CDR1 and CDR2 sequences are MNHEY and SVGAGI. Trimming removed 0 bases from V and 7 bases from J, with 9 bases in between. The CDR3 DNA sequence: TGTGCCAGCAGTTACTCGGGGGGGGGTGAAAAACTGTTTTTT. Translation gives CASSYSGGGEKLFF.

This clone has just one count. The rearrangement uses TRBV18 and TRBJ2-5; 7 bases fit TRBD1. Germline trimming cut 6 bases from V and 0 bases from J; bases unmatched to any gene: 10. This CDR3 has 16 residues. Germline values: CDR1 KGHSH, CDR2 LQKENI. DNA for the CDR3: TGTGCCAGCTCTACCCGACAGGGAGACTACCAAGAGACCCAGTACTTC. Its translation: CASSTRQGDYQETQYF.

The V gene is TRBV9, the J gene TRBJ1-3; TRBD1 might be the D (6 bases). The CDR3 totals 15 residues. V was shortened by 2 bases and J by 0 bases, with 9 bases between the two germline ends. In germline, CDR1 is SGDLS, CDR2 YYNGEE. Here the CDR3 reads CASSVTGLSGNTIYF. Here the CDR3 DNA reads TGTGCCAGCAGCGTGACAGGTCTCTCTGGAAACACCATATATTTT.

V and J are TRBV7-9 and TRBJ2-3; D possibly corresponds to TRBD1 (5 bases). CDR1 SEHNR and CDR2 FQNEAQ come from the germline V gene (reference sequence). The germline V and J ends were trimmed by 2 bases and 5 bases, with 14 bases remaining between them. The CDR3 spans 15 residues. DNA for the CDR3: TGTGCCAGCAGCTTATTGGGGCCCACCGGAGATACGCAGTATTTT. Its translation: CASSLLGPTGDTQYF.

The CDR3 DNA reads TGTGCCAGTAGGGAAACCGGGAACTCCTACGAGCAGTACTTC. It specifies CASRETGNSYEQYF. The chain combines TRBV19 with TRBJ2-7, with D maybe TRBD2 (5 bases). Trimming pared 6 bases from V and 0 bases from J, leaving 12 bases between. Germline CDR1 and CDR2: LNHDA and SQIVND (reference sequence). CDR3 length: 14 residues.

As DNA, the CDR3 is TGTGCCAGCAGTTTCGGTAGGCAGGTCCAAAACATTCAGTACTTC. Protein product: CASSFGRQVQNIQYF. V usage is TRBV27 and J usage is TRBJ2-4; D remains ambiguous. CDR1 and CDR2 (germline): MNHEY, SMNVEV (reference sequence). This CDR3 region has 15 residues. V shed 3 bases and J shed 5 bases, with 14 bases lying between them.

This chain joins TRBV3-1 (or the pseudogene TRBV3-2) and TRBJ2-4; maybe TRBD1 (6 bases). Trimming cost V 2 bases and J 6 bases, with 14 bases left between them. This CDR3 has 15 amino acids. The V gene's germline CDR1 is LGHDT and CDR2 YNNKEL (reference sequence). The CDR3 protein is CASSQQGFDVNIQYF. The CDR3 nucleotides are TGTGCCAGCAGCCAACAGGGGTTTGACGTAAACATTCAGTACTTC.

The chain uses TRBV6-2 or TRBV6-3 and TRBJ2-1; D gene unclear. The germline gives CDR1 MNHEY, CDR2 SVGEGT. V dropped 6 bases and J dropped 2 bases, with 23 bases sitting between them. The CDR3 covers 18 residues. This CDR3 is CASSPLPMNAMAYNEQFF. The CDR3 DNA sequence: TGTGCCAGCAGCCCTCTCCCCATGAACGCGATGGCCTACAATGAGCAGTTCTTC.

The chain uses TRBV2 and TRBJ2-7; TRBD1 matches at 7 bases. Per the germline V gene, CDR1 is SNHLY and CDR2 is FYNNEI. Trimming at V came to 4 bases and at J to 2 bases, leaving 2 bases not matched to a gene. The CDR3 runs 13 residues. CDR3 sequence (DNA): TGTGCCAGCAGTGGACAGGGAACCTACGAGCAGTACTTC. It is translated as CASSGQGTYEQYF.

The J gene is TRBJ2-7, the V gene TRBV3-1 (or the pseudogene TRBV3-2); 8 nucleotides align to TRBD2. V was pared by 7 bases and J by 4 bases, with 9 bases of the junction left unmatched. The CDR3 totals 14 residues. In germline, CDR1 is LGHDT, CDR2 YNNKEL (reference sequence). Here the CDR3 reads CASTRGGAGYEQYF. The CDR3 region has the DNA TGTGCCAGCACCCGGGGGGGGGCTGGATACGAGCAGTACTTC.

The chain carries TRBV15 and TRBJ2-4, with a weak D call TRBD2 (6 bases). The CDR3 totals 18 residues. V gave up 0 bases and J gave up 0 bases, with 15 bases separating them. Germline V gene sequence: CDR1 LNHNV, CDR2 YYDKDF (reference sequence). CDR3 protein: CATSRDRRGPVAKNIQYF. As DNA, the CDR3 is TGTGCCACCAGCAGAGATAGGAGGGGCCCGGTAGCCAAAAACATTCAGTACTTC.